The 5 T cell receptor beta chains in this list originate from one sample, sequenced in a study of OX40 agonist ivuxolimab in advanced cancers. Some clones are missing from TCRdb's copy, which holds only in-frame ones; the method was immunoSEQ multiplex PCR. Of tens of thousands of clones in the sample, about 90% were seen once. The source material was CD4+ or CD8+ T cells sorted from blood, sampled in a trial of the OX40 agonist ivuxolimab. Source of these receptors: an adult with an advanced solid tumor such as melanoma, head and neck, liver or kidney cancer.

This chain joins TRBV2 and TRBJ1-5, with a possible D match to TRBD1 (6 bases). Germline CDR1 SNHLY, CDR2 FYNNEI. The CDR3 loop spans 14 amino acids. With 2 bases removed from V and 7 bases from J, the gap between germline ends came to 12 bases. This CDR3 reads CASSESGGHQPQHF. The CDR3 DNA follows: TGTGCCAGCAGTGAATCCGGGGGGCACCAGCCCCAGCATTTT.

For the CDR3, the DNA is TGTGCCAGTCTAAGGAGTCCAAATGAGCAGTTCTTC. It encodes CASLRSPNEQFF. The V and J genes are TRBV28 and TRBJ2-1, with no clear D. Trimming removed 9 bases from V and 7 bases from J, with 13 bases in between. The CDR3 has 12 residues. Per the germline V gene, CDR1 is MDHEN and CDR2 is SYDVKM.

CDR3 DNA sequence: TGTGCCAGCAGCCTACGGACACTGAACCTTTTCGGCTACACCTTC. Translated: CASSLRTLNLFGYTF. The chain uses TRBV5-8 and TRBJ1-2, with D perhaps matching TRBD1 (5 bases). Germline V gene data show CDR1 as SGHTS and CDR2 as YDEGEE. This CDR3 comprises 15 residues. Trimming removed 4 bases from V and 8 bases from J, with 21 bases in between.

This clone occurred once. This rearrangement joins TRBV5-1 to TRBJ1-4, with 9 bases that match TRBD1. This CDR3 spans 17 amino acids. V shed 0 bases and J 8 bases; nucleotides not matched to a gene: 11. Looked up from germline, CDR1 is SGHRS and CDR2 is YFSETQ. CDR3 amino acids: CASSLAPLGQGQEKLFF. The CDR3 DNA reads TGCGCCAGCAGCTTGGCCCCCCTGGGACAGGGTCAAGAAAAACTGTTTTTT.

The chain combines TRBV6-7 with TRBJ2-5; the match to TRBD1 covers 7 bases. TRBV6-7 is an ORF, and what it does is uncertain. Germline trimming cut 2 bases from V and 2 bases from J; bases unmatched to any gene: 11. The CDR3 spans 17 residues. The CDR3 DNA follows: TGTGCCAGCAGTTACGGGCAGGGGGTAGGATGGCAAGAGACCCAGTACTTC. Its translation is CASSYGQGVGWQETQYF.